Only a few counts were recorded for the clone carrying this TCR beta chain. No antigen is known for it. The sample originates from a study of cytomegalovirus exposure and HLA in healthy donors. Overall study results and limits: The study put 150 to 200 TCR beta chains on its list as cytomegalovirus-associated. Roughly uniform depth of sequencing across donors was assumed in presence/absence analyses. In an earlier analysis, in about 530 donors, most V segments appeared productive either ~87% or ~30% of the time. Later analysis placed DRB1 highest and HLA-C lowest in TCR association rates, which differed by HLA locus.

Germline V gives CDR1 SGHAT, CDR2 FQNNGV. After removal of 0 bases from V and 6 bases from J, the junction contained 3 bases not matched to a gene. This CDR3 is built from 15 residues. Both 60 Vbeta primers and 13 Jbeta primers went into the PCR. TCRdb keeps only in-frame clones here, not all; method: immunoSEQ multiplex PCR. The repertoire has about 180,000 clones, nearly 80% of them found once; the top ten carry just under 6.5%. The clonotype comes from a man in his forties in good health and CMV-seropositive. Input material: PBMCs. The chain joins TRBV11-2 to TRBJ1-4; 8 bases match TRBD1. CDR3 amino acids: CASSLDGRGHEKLFF. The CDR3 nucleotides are TGTGCCAGCAGCTTAGACGGCAGGGGGCATGAAAAACTGTTTTTT.